This T cell receptor (beta chain) was sequenced for a study of identical twins (dated by TCRdb to 2016 to 2018). General notes on the study: TCR alpha and beta repertoires from monozygotic twins, unrelated adults of various ages and cord blood were deep-sequenced to test whether fetal clonotypes persist. Replicate twin experiments were performed at different times using different library preparation protocols to rule out contamination. Overall results and qualifications from the work: Fewer insertions were carried by abundant cord blood beta clonotypes, a similar but weaker trend appeared in young adult naive repertoires, and no such trend appeared in memory repertoires. Because the same donors could not be followed over many years, the conclusions relied on cross-sectional statistical analysis. Zero-insertion analyses could be partly confounded by invariant T cells such as MAIT and iNKT, although diverse VJ usage argued against such confounding for most clonotypes. In monozygotic twins, out-of-frame TCR alpha sharing was systematically underestimated by recombination models, although the models agreed with sharing between unrelated individuals. Compared with coincidental sharing between unrelated individuals, out-of-frame TCR alpha sequences shared between twins had an excess of sequences with low generation probability. A weaker excess of twin sharing was found in beta out-of-frame sequences because the signal-to-noise ratio was lowered by fewer shared sequences.

The germline V gene sets CDR1 to SGHDT and CDR2 to YYEEEE. The germline V end is reduced by 2 bases and the J end by 8 bases; junction bases left unmatched: 3. From cysteine to phenylalanine, the CDR3 is 15 amino acids long. Only the CDR3 DNA stays, 45 bases, in frame from base 1. Every donor was a healthy Caucasian. Libraries were built with 5' RACE. The sequencer listed for this sample is Illumina HiSeq 2000. A universal primer binding site was introduced by template switching, and a unique molecular identifier was present in the final cDNA, enabling accurate counting of TCR cDNA molecules. First-strand cDNA for TCR alpha and beta chains was synthesized from specific primers in the conserved constant-segment region. To control for contamination, every cDNA library was double barcoded, receiving both a SMART-Mk sample barcode and Illumina barcodes. TruSeq adapter sequences and Illumina sample barcodes were added in two successive PCR steps. The TCR alpha and beta cDNA libraries were sequenced on the Illumina HiSeq platform using custom primers. For the original study's pipeline: MiGEC processed the raw reads to extract unique molecular identifiers, while MiXCR was used to determine the CDR3 positions. Recombination models were inferred per individual with the repgenHMM and IGoR tools using an EM algorithm. Shared clonotypes were analyzed with the tcR package in R, and sharing was normalized by the product of cloneset sizes. To study raw recombination free of thymic and clonal selection effects, out-of-frame nonproductive sequences were analyzed. Through fastp at Q25 and MiXCR, TCRdb rebuilt clones from the public reads, retaining in-frame beta chains. Rows are combined by CDR3 protein, so each entry shows the most common genes and DNA. For this entry, the V and J calls and clone size follow TCRdb and not the study's own pipeline. The sample contains around 1.7 million distinct CDR3 sequences, under 35% of them found a single time. The ten biggest clones cover roughly 0.3% of the sample.

On this clonotype itself: Its target antigen remains unknown. The input lacks base qualities; no much larger clone sits a single base away.

The receptor was isolated from a newborn girl in good health. The specimen was cord blood. Here the chain combines TRBV5-6 and TRBJ1-6, with 11 junctional bases fitting TRBD1. The DNA reads TGTGCCAGCAGCTTCGGACAGGGGGCGTATTCACCCCTCCACTTT. This sequence encodes CASSFGQGAYSPLHF.